The 28 T cell receptor beta chains in this list originate from one sample, sequenced in a study of T cells after yellow fever vaccination. TCRdb recomputed calls from the 5' RACE reads with MiXCR, one row per CDR3 protein. The sample yields a few hundred thousand distinct CDR3 sequences, over 4.5% seen once. The sample here was CD4+ T cells sorted from PBMCs, taken on the day of the yellow fever booster vaccination. The receptors stem from a man between 18 and 29 years old who received the YFV17D yellow fever vaccine.

This clonotype has just a few counts. The chain is built from TRBV5-1 and TRBJ1-1, with D possibly being TRBD1 (6 bases). Trimming left V 4 bases short and J 2 bases short, with 15 bases between. Germline CDR1 SGHRS, CDR2 YFSETQ. This CDR3 comprises 15 residues. In DNA form, the CDR3 reads TGCGCCAGCAGCCTACGGGGGACACACAACACTGAAGCTTTCTTT. Protein: CASSLRGTHNTEAFF.

This clonotype came up many times. The V call is TRBV4-3, the J call TRBJ2-5; 7 bases match TRBD2. Germline lookup yields CDR1 LGHNA and CDR2 YSLEER. The CDR3 consists of 15 residues. V was clipped by 1 base and J by 4 bases; unmatched bases: 6. CDR3 protein: CASSQARLAGETQYF. The CDR3 DNA follows: TGCGCCAGCAGCCAAGCCCGACTAGCTGGAGAGACCCAGTACTTC.

The chain couples TRBV28 to TRBJ1-2, with 7 nucleotides matching TRBD1. Germline CDR1 reads MDHEN; CDR2 reads SYDVKM. With V trimmed by 4 bases and J by 8 bases, 7 bases remained unmatched. The CDR3 is 13 amino acids. The CDR3 reads CASSSQGLYGYTF. For the CDR3, the DNA is TGTGCCAGCAGTTCACAGGGGTTATACGGCTACACCTTC.

The V and J genes are TRBV28 and TRBJ2-3; D might be TRBD1 or TRBD2, each matching 7 bases. The V gene lost 7 bases and the J gene lost 0 bases, with 11 bases spanning the gap. Germline V gives CDR1 MDHEN, CDR2 SYDVKM. This CDR3 comprises 14 residues. The CDR3 coding sequence is TGTGCCAGCACCCAGGGGGGGAGCACAGATACGCAGTATTTT. Translating gives CASTQGGSTDTQYF.

The CDR3: CASSQEVTGGPSPLHF. DNA of the CDR3: TGTGCCAGCAGCCAAGAGGTCACAGGGGGTCCCTCACCCCTCCACTTT. This chain links TRBV4-2 with TRBJ1-6; TRBD1 matches at 8 bases. After removal of 0 bases from V and 10 bases from J, the junction contained 8 bases not matched to a gene. This CDR3 region has 16 residues. CDR1 LGHNA and CDR2 YNFKEQ come from the germline V gene.

The chain combines TRBV7-2 with TRBJ1-4, with 9 nucleotides matching TRBD1. The length of the CDR3 is 14 residues. Per germline, CDR1 SGHTA and CDR2 FQGNSA. Trimming cost V 5 bases and J 8 bases; bases outside gene matches: 6. The chain's CDR3 is CASSPGTGPEKLFF. CDR3 sequence (DNA): TGTGCCAGCAGCCCGGGGACAGGGCCGGAAAAACTGTTTTTT.

This clonotype was picked up a small number of times. The V call is TRBV3-1, the J call TRBJ1-1; TRBD1 matches 9 bases. The junction had 5 bases not matched to a gene; V was cut back by 5 bases and J by 1 base. The CDR3 runs to 15 residues. CDR1 and CDR2 from the germline V gene are LGHDT and YNNKEL (reference sequence). CDR3 amino acids: CASSITGGPNTEAFF. CDR3 sequence (DNA): TGTGCCAGCAGCATAACAGGGGGCCCGAACACTGAAGCTTTCTTT. The full variable domain, rest sourced from reference TRBV3-1 and TRBJ1-1, is DTAVSQTPKYLVTQMGNDKSIKCEQNLGHDTMYWYKQDSKKFLKIMFSYNNKELIINETVPNRFSPKSPDKAHLNLHINSLELGDSAVYFCASSITGGPNTEAFFGQGTRLTVV.

This clonotype was seen many times. The V call is TRBV29-1, the J call TRBJ2-3; unclear D gene. The CDR3 contains 13 residues. Germline V gene lookup returns CDR1 SQVTM and CDR2 ANQGSEA. Trimming took 5 bases from V and 7 from J, leaving 16 bases between them. Here the CDR3 DNA reads TGCAGCGTTCCCGAGGACCGGATCTATACGCAGTATTTT. Translation gives CSVPEDRIYTQYF.

The sample holds many counts of this clonotype. The genes are TRBV3-1 and TRBJ2-3; 9 bases align to TRBD2. V lost 9 bases, J lost 4 bases, and 5 bases stayed unmatched. The CDR3 has 13 amino acids. Per germline, CDR1 LGHDT and CDR2 YNNKEL (reference sequence). In DNA, the CDR3 is TGTGCCAGACCAGCGGGGGGAGCAGATACGCAGTATTTT. Translated, it gives CARPAGGADTQYF.

This clonotype was counted only a few times. The rearrangement joins TRBV20-1 to TRBJ2-5; TRBD2 aligns across 11 bases. The CDR3 is 16 amino acids. V dropped 1 base and J dropped 5; count of bases not matched to a gene: 9. Germline V gene data show CDR1 as DFQATT and CDR2 as SNEGSKA (reference sequence). The CDR3 DNA is TGCAGTGCTAGAGTAACTAGCGGGGGACGCGGGGAGACCCAGTACTTC. This codes for CSARVTSGGRGETQYF.

This clonotype came up a few times. The chain has TRBV11-2 and TRBJ1-3; 9 positions agree with TRBD1. Losses at the gene ends were 5 bases for V and 4 bases for J; bases not matched to a gene: 6. The germline CDR1 and CDR2 sequences are SGHAT and FQNNGV. The CDR3 has 15 residues. The CDR3 loop reads CASSIRDRVGNTIYF. Written as DNA, the CDR3 is TGTGCCAGCAGCATAAGGGACAGGGTCGGAAACACCATATATTTT.

The J gene is TRBJ1-1, the V gene TRBV18; maybe TRBD1 (5 bases). Per the germline V gene, CDR1 is KGHSH and CDR2 is LQKENI. This CDR3 spans 15 amino acids. Trimming shortened V by 2 bases and J by 0 bases, and 10 bases separated the two germline ends. CDR3 nucleotide sequence: TGTGCCAGCTCACCATCGGGGGGGATGAACACTGAAGCTTTCTTT. Protein: CASSPSGGMNTEAFF.

The table lists this clonotype with many counts. The chain has TRBV20-1 and TRBJ2-7; 7 bases line up with TRBD1. CDR1 DFQATT and CDR2 SNEGSKA come from the germline V gene (reference sequence). After removal of 3 bases from V and 1 base from J, the junction contained 6 bases not matched to a gene. The CDR3 is 14 residues long. CDR3 sequence reads: CSARGRGRSYEQYV. CDR3 nucleotide sequence: TGCAGTGCTAGGGGTAGGGGGCGATCCTACGAGCAGTACGTC.

This clonotype was found many times. The chain has TRBV19 and TRBJ1-5; unclear D gene. CDR3 length equals 14 residues. The germline V and J ends were trimmed by 5 bases and 2 bases, with 10 bases remaining between them. Germline V CDR1 and CDR2: LNHDA, SQIVND (reference sequence). The CDR3 region has the DNA TGTGCCAGTAGTCCCGGGTTGGGCAATCAGCCCCAGCATTTT. Protein sequence: CASSPGLGNQPQHF.

This rearrangement joins TRBV29-1 to TRBJ1-1; no clear D gene. V lost 0 bases and J lost 5, with 7 bases in between. The CDR3 has 12 residues. Germline V gene lookup returns CDR1 SQVTM and CDR2 ANQGSEA. The CDR3: CSVEDINTEAFF. In nucleotides, the CDR3 is TGCAGCGTTGAAGATATAAATACTGAAGCTTTCTTT.

This clonotype was seen a few times. The chain joins TRBV30 to TRBJ1-5; D is possibly TRBD1 (5 bases). Deletions cut 4 bases from V and 1 base from J, with 17 bases between. This CDR3 has 16 amino acids. Germline V gene data show CDR1 as GTSNPN and CDR2 as SVGIG (reference sequence). The CDR3 DNA reads TGTGCCTGGAATCTTCGCGGCAGGGAGAGCAATCAGCCCCAGCATTTT. Its protein is CAWNLRGRESNQPQHF.

In regard to this clonotype: The junction differs from germline at one of its ends, possibly a read error. The chain is built from TRBV10-3 and TRBJ2-5; D perhaps matches TRBD1 (6 bases). CDR3 length equals 14 residues. Germline-derived CDR1 and CDR2 are ENHRY and SYGVKD. DNA for the CDR3: TGTGCCATCAGGAAAGGAGGAGCAGGGGAGACCAAGTACTTC. This gives the protein CAIRKGGAGETKYF.

This clonotype was detected ten times or more. V and J are TRBV5-5 and TRBJ1-2; TRBD1 agrees at 7 bases. With V trimmed by 4 bases and J by 3 bases, 9 bases remained unmatched. CDR1 and CDR2 (germline): SGHKS, YYEKEE (reference sequence). The CDR3 consists of 15 residues. For the CDR3, the DNA is TGTGCCAGCAGCCTCAACGGACAGGCTTACTATGGCTACACCTTC. Translated: CASSLNGQAYYGYTF.

This clonotype was detected ten times or more. The chain has TRBV5-1 and TRBJ1-6, with a possible D match to TRBD1 (5 bases). From germline, CDR1 is SGHRS and CDR2 YFSETQ. Between the trimmed V and J ends, which lost 6 bases and 10 bases, there was a span of 14 bases. The CDR3 spans 13 residues. The CDR3 is CASNEPGHSPLHF. CDR3 coding DNA: TGCGCCAGCAACGAACCTGGACACTCACCCCTCCACTTT.

This chain links TRBV3-1 with TRBJ2-3, with 10 bases aligning to TRBD2. Per germline, CDR1 LGHDT and CDR2 YNNKEL (reference sequence). This CDR3 region has 15 residues. The junction had 3 bases not matched to a gene; V was cut back by 0 bases and J by 6 bases. The CDR3 protein is CASSQEASGGDTQYF. CDR3 bases: TGTGCCAGCAGCCAAGAGGCTAGCGGGGGCGATACGCAGTATTTT.

In its sample, this clonotype was seen many times. V gene TRBV5-1 combines with J gene TRBJ2-5; tentatively, D is TRBD2 (7 bases). This CDR3 has 14 residues. Germline V CDR1 and CDR2: SGHRS, YFSETQ. Trimming stripped 0 bases from V and 3 bases from J, with 9 bases between. CDR3 sequence reads: CASSLGGGEETQYF. The CDR3 nucleotides are TGCGCCAGCAGCTTGGGGGGGGGCGAAGAGACCCAGTACTTC.

This clonotype occurred many times. The chain has TRBV14 and TRBJ1-1; the D is unclear. The CDR3 consists of 16 residues. From germline, CDR1 is SGHDN and CDR2 FVKESK. The V and J ends lost 2 bases and 7 bases respectively, with 20 bases between them. The CDR3 bases are TGTGCCAGCAGCCAAAGGCGACGAACAGATGGAGGTGAAGCTTTCTTT. Residues: CASSQRRRTDGGEAFF.

V gene TRBV12-3 or TRBV12-4 combines with J gene TRBJ2-7, with TRBD1 identical over 7 bases. Trimming cost V 6 bases and J 3 bases; bases outside gene matches: 11. The CDR3 has 15 residues. This chain's CDR3 is CASRSSRDRDYEQYF. The CDR3 DNA reads as TGTGCCAGCAGATCCAGCAGAGACAGGGACTACGAGCAGTACTTC.

This chain joins TRBV18 and TRBJ1-3; D is ambiguous. The CDR3 has 13 amino acids. Germline CDR1 reads KGHSH; CDR2 reads LQKENI. V gave up 4 bases and J gave up 7 bases, with 11 bases separating them. The DNA of the CDR3 is TGTGCCAGCTCACTGGCTCAGCGGAACACCATATATTTT. It translates to CASSLAQRNTIYF.

This clonotype was detected a few times. V is TRBV7-2 and J is TRBJ1-2; D is uncertain. Germline values: CDR1 SGHTA, CDR2 FQGNSA. V lost 5 bases to trimming and J lost 1 base, with 17 bases between them. This CDR3 region has 16 residues. The CDR3 DNA follows: TGTGCCAGCAGCCGCCGGAGTTCAGGCCTTAACTATGGCTACACCTTC. Protein sequence: CASSRRSSGLNYGYTF.

This clonotype has just a few counts. The V gene is TRBV12-3 or TRBV12-4, the J gene TRBJ2-1, with a tentative D call TRBD1 (6 bases). CDR3 length: 14 amino acids. Deletions cut 6 bases from V and 4 bases from J, with 13 bases between. CDR3: CASRPGQAYNEQFF. The DNA for the CDR3 is TGTGCCAGCAGGCCGGGACAAGCATACAATGAGCAGTTCTTC.

This clonotype was detected many times. The V and J genes are TRBV2 and TRBJ1-5; TRBD1 agrees at 7 bases. Germline values: CDR1 SNHLY, CDR2 FYNNEI. V was clipped by 5 bases and J by 0 bases; unmatched bases: 13. This CDR3 has 18 amino acids. Here the CDR3 reads CASSNPRDSPYSNQPQHF. DNA of the CDR3: TGTGCCAGCAGTAACCCCCGGGACAGCCCGTATAGCAATCAGCCCCAGCATTTT.

Ten or more counts support this clonotype. This chain uses TRBV5-6 with TRBJ1-2; 9 nucleotides match TRBD1. Germline V gene lookup returns CDR1 SGHDT and CDR2 YYEEEE. The CDR3 runs 13 residues. Trimming removed 4 bases from V and 7 bases from J; junction bases left unmatched: 5. The CDR3 loop reads CASSADRGFGYTF. As DNA, the CDR3 is TGTGCCAGCAGCGCCGACAGGGGGTTTGGCTACACCTTC.